The entry that follows covers one TCR beta chain sequence. The antigen remains unidentified. The ends were cut back, 0 bases at V and 0 bases at J, with 9 bases in the middle. This CDR3 is 17 amino acids long. Germline values: CDR1 LGHNA, CDR2 YSLEER. The data stem from a study of OX40 agonist ivuxolimab in advanced cancers. About the study: Participants, approximately 83% male, averaged approximately 60 years of age, ranging from about 23 to 80.

TCRdb's table, derived via immunoSEQ multiplex PCR, lists solely in-frame clones and lacks some. The profile shows about 69,000 clones, about 85% of them singletons. General observations from the study: At 0.1 to 3.0 mg/kg and by week 6, clonal expansion occurred in CD4+ and CD8+ blood T cells. Researchers did not determine the expanded peripheral T cells' antigen specificity. CD8+ T cells (on average) carried more expanded clones than CD4+ T cells.

V gene TRBV4-3 combines with J gene TRBJ2-6, with D unresolved. The receptor's source is an adult with an advanced solid tumor such as melanoma, head and neck, liver or kidney cancer. The sequences come from CD4+ or CD8+ T cells sorted from blood, collected in a trial of the OX40 agonist ivuxolimab. This CDR3 is CASSQEFGSSGANVLTF. In DNA form, the CDR3 reads TGCGCCAGCAGCCAAGAGTTCGGAAGCTCTGGGGCCAACGTCCTGACTTTC.